This T cell receptor (beta chain) was profiled in a study of control samples from healthy donors and cancer patients. The repertoire was sequenced with immunoSEQ multiplex PCR; TCRdb's copy has only in-frame clones and lacks some. Among 35,000 to 45,000 clones listed, approximately 87% were seen once. Germline trimming cut 1 base from V and 5 bases from J; bases unmatched to any gene: 6. Germline V gene data show CDR1 as MNHEY and CDR2 as SVGEGT. The length of the CDR3 is 15 residues. The chain is built from TRBV6-2 or TRBV6-3 and TRBJ2-7; 9 bases are shared with TRBD2. Sequenced material: blood. This receptor was identified in a man aged 55 to 69 in good health. CDR3 coding DNA: TGTGCCAGCAGTTACTATGCGCGGGGGGGCAACGAGCAGTACTTC. It yields the protein CASSYYARGGNEQYF.